Below are 7 T cell receptor beta chains sequenced from a single sample in a study of blood T cell repertoires in COVID-19 (dated by TCRdb to the early 2020s). Library construction relied on the immunoSEQ multiplex PCR assay. Sourced from immuneACCESS, this table was stored by TCRdb with only in-frame sequences that have V and J called. A share of the clones is absent; for the studies checked, an unresolved V gene accounts for under half, and the remainder has no known explanation. The sample includes some 200,000 clones, with approximately 90% observed a single time. Approximately 0.77% of the sample is in the top ten clones. Sequencing input: PBMCs or T cells enriched from blood (not recorded which). The receptors derive from a young woman who had recovered from COVID-19.

This chain uses TRBV29-1 with TRBJ1-1, with 8 bases identical to TRBD1. The CDR3 consists of 14 residues. Trimming took 2 bases from V and 0 from J; bases not matched to a gene: 2. Germline CDR1 and CDR2: SQVTM and ANQGSEA. The CDR3 DNA sequence: TGCAGCGTTGAAACGGGACAGGTGAACACTGAAGCTTTCTTT. Its protein product is CSVETGQVNTEAFF. The complete variable domain, with remaining parts taken from reference TRBV29-1 and TRBJ1-1, reads SAVISQKPSRDICQRGTSLTIQCQVDSQVTMMFWYRQQPGQSLTLIATANQGSEATYESGFVIDKFPISRPNLTFSTLTVSNMSPEDSSIYLCSVETGQVNTEAFFGQGTRLTVV.

This chain links TRBV18 with TRBJ2-5; 9 nucleotides align to TRBD2. The CDR3 covers 15 residues. Germline V gene lookup returns CDR1 KGHSH and CDR2 LQKENI. V trimming: 3 bases; J trimming: 2 bases; junction bases outside the gene matches: 4. The CDR3 DNA is TGTGCCAGCTCACCTCCGGGACTAGCTCAAGAGACCCAGTACTTC. Amino acids: CASSPPGLAQETQYF.

This clone was found a few times. The genes are TRBV28 and TRBJ2-2; D may be TRBD1 (5 bases). Trimming shortened V by 3 bases and J by 1 base, and 18 bases separated the two germline ends. CDR3 size: 18 residues. The germline V gene encodes CDR1 MDHEN and CDR2 SYDVKM. As DNA, the CDR3 is TGTGCCAGCAGTTTTCCCAGGGCGATGGGTTTGAACACCGGGGAGCTGTTTTTT. Translated, it gives CASSFPRAMGLNTGELFF.

There are a few counts of this clone. Other DNA sequences in the sample encode the same CDR3. The chain has TRBV27 and TRBJ2-7; 7 bases fit TRBD1. This CDR3 has 14 residues. Looked up from germline, CDR1 is MNHEY and CDR2 is SMNVEV (reference sequence). Germline trimming cut 5 bases from V and 2 bases from J; bases unmatched to any gene: 6. For the CDR3, the DNA is TGTGCCAGCAGTAACCGACAGGGCGCCTACGAGCAGTACTTC. It yields the protein CASSNRQGAYEQYF.

V and J are TRBV5-1 and TRBJ2-3, with 12 bases matching TRBD2. Per germline, CDR1 SGHRS and CDR2 YFSETQ. The V segment lost 1 base and the J segment 4 bases; nucleotides outside the gene matches: 4. This CDR3 has 16 residues. The CDR3 coding sequence is TGCGCCAGCAGCTTGTCAGGGACTAGCGGGTCAGATACGCAGTATTTT. Amino acids: CASSLSGTSGSDTQYF.

The chain joins TRBV15 to TRBJ2-7; D remains ambiguous. CDR1 LNHNV and CDR2 YYDKDF come from the germline V gene (reference sequence). CDR3 size: 14 residues. Trimming removed 1 base from V and 3 bases from J, with 10 bases in between. The CDR3 nucleotides are TGTGCCACCAGCAGAGGAACCGAGAGCTACGAGCAGTACTTC. Amino acids: CATSRGTESYEQYF.

V gene TRBV19 combines with J gene TRBJ1-3, with D possibly matching TRBD1 (6 bases). This CDR3 region has 14 residues. CDR1 and CDR2 (germline): LNHDA, SQIVND (reference sequence). V was shortened by 3 bases and J by 0 bases, with 6 bases between the two germline ends. This CDR3 reads CASSMDSSGNTIYF. CDR3 bases: TGTGCCAGTAGTATGGACAGCTCTGGAAACACCATATATTTT.